This TCR beta chain is drawn from a study of blood T cell repertoires in COVID-19. Here immunoSEQ multiplex PCR was the method, and the copy in TCRdb shows in-frame clones only, minus some. The data contain nearly 95,000 clones, roughly 84% of them singletons. Sequenced sample: peripheral blood. The TCR comes from a woman at least 80 years old with acute or convalescent COVID-19.

The CDR3 loop is CASSTESRQLIKNTEAFF. CDR3 bases: TGTGCCAGCTCAACTGAGAGCCGACAGCTAATAAAGAACACTGAAGCTTTCTTT. V and J are TRBV18 and TRBJ1-1, with D perhaps matching TRBD1 (5 bases). The CDR3 extends over 18 amino acids. Per the germline V gene, CDR1 is KGHSH and CDR2 is LQKENI. With 5 bases removed from V and 1 base from J, the gap between germline ends came to 23 bases.